The next 32 T cell receptor beta chains were all read from a single sample in a study of response to subunit inactivated influenza vaccine. MiXCR, run by TCRdb on the RT-PCR reads, gives a single entry per CDR3 protein. The sample consists of roughly 570,000 distinct CDR3 sequences, 14% of them appearing once. The sequences come from PBMCs from blood, collected less than 13 days after vaccination. The receptors were gathered from a man aged 45-65 years who received an inactivated influenza vaccine.

To note about this clonotype: Germline and junction disagree at one end, which may indicate a read error. The rearrangement joins TRBV6-1 to TRBJ2-7; 9 nucleotides match TRBD2. CDR3 size: 14 residues. Per germline, CDR1 MNHNS and CDR2 SASEGT. The chain's CDR3 is CASREAGGRYEQYF. DNA for the CDR3: TGTGCCAGCAGAGAAGCGGGGGGTCGCTACGAGCAGTACTTC.

This clonotype has more than one count but fewer than ten. The chain carries TRBV5-1 and TRBJ2-2; D remains ambiguous. V was cut by 0 bases and J by 7 bases, with 10 bases left in between. Germline V gene data show CDR1 as SGHRS and CDR2 as YFSETQ. This CDR3 contains 14 residues. DNA of the CDR3: TGCGCCAGCAGCTTGGTAGGGCCCGACGGGGAGCTGTTTTTT. Encoded protein: CASSLVGPDGELFF.

The chain employs TRBV3-1 and TRBJ2-2; 9 nucleotides agree with TRBD2. Germline CDR1 is LGHDT and CDR2 is YNNKEL (reference sequence). With V trimmed by 4 bases and J by 2 bases, 14 bases remained unmatched. This CDR3 has 19 residues. The CDR3 DNA follows: TGTGCCAGCAGCCCCCCCTCGGGACTAGCCAGACCCAACACCGGGGAGCTGTTTTTT. Translation: CASSPPSGLARPNTGELFF.

In DNA, the CDR3 is TGCGCCAGCAGCTTGACGATAGGGTCTTCTGGAAACACCATATATTTT. Amino acid sequence: CASSLTIGSSGNTIYF. V is TRBV5-1 and J is TRBJ1-3, with D hard to call. With 1 base removed from V and 1 base from J, the gap between germline ends came to 12 bases. Germline V gives CDR1 SGHRS, CDR2 YFSETQ. This CDR3 has 16 amino acids.

The genes are TRBV19 and TRBJ2-2, with D possibly matching TRBD2 (6 bases). Germline CDR1 and CDR2: LNHDA and SQIVND (reference sequence). The CDR3 contains 16 residues. With 1 base removed from V and 4 bases from J, the gap between germline ends came to 13 bases. The CDR3 nucleotides read TGTGCCAGTAGTATAGGACTAGTCAAGAGCACCGGGGAGCTGTTTTTT. This translates into CASSIGLVKSTGELFF.

This chain joins TRBV12-3 or TRBV12-4 and TRBJ2-5; TRBD1 might be the D (9 bases). The V and J ends lost 5 bases and 5 bases respectively, with 18 bases between them. There are 15 residues in the CDR3. The chain's CDR3 is CASSPGQGGGETQYF. The CDR3 nucleotides are TGTGCCAGCAGTCCGGGACAGGGCGGGGGGGAGACCCAGTACTTC.

CDR3 nucleotide sequence: TGTGCCAGCAGCATGGGGACAGTCGAGACCCAGTACTTC. This gives the protein CASSMGTVETQYF. The chain has TRBV7-3 and TRBJ2-5; 7 nucleotides line up with TRBD1. Germline loops: CDR1 SGHTA, CDR2 FQGTGA. V dropped 5 bases and J dropped 5; count of bases not matched to a gene: 5. The CDR3 extends over 13 amino acids.

The chain links TRBV24-1 to TRBJ2-3; weak D call: TRBD2 (5 bases). The CDR3 has 16 residues. Germline V gives CDR1 KGHDR, CDR2 SFDVKD. Trimming pared 1 base from V and 6 bases from J, leaving 16 bases between. The CDR3 protein is CATSDFRGRGLDTQYF. Here the CDR3 DNA reads TGTGCCACCAGTGATTTTCGCGGCCGGGGTCTCGATACGCAGTATTTT.

This clonotype was observed a single time. The J gene is TRBJ1-3, the V gene TRBV7-6; D possibly corresponds to TRBD1 (6 bases). The CDR3 is made up of 18 amino acids. V was trimmed by 7 bases and J by 3 bases, leaving 25 bases between them. In germline, CDR1 is SGHVS, CDR2 FNYEAQ. CDR3 coding DNA: TGTGCCAGCATCTTGCAGTCCAGGGGACTTACCGTTGGAAACACCATATATTTT. This gives the protein CASILQSRGLTVGNTIYF.

In its sample, this clonotype was seen many times. Sequence at one end of the junction differs from germline and may be a read error. The rearrangement links TRBV12-3 or TRBV12-4 to TRBJ1-2; no clear D gene. The CDR3 is made up of 13 amino acids. The CDR3 sequence: CASSLGANYGYTF. The CDR3, as DNA: TGCGCCAGCAGCTTGGGAGCCAACTATGGCTACACCTTC.

This chain uses TRBV5-1 with TRBJ2-3, with 7 bases fitting TRBD1. Trimming at V came to 4 bases and at J to 2 bases, leaving 4 bases not matched to a gene. The CDR3 has 14 residues. Germline V gene lookup returns CDR1 SGHRS and CDR2 YFSETQ. In nucleotides, the CDR3 is TGCGCCAGCAGCCCACAGGGGTACACAGATACGCAGTATTTT. Translating it yields CASSPQGYTDTQYF.

This clonotype has only a few counts. V and J are TRBV5-1 and TRBJ1-6; the D is unclear. The CDR3 is 16 amino acids. V was pared by 2 bases and J by 7 bases, with 16 bases between. The V gene's germline CDR1 is SGHRS and CDR2 YFSETQ. CDR3 loop: CASSFIGHPGNSPLHF. The CDR3 DNA is TGCGCCAGCAGCTTCATTGGCCATCCGGGGAATTCACCCCTCCACTTT.

The chain uses TRBV12-3 or TRBV12-4 and TRBJ2-3, with D perhaps matching TRBD2 (5 bases). V lost 7 bases and J 2 bases, leaving 16 bases between the germline ends. This CDR3 is built from 15 residues. The CDR3 loop reads CASTKNGLFTDTQYF. In DNA, the CDR3 is TGTGCCAGCACCAAGAACGGACTGTTCACAGATACGCAGTATTTT.

This clonotype was recorded a few times. The genes are TRBV7-2 and TRBJ2-3; D is perhaps TRBD1 (5 bases). The germline V gene has CDR1 SGHTA and CDR2 FQGNSA. V was clipped by 3 bases and J by 3 bases, with 13 bases between them. This CDR3 is 15 amino acids long. CDR3 nucleotides: TGTGCCAGCAGCTTTTCAGGGATATGGACAGATACGCAGTATTTT. Protein: CASSFSGIWTDTQYF.

This clonotype was seen only a few times. The chain is built from TRBV5-6 and TRBJ2-7; maybe TRBD2 (6 bases). Trimming took 2 bases from V and 4 from J, leaving 13 bases between them. CDR3 size: 14 residues. Germline V gives CDR1 SGHDT, CDR2 YYEEEE. Here the CDR3 DNA reads TGTGCCAGCAGCTTTGCCGGGGGTACTTACGAGCAGTACTTC. Its translation is CASSFAGGTYEQYF.

The gene calls are TRBV7-8 and TRBJ2-1, with 7 bases lining up with TRBD2. With 5 bases clipped from V and 0 bases from J, the junction kept 16 bases outside the gene matches. Germline CDR1 reads SGHVS; CDR2 reads FQNEAQ. The CDR3 is made up of 19 amino acids. CDR3 in amino acids: CASSPSRSGAESSYNEQFF. The CDR3 bases are TGTGCCAGCAGCCCCTCTCGAAGCGGGGCGGAGAGCTCCTACAATGAGCAGTTCTTC. Combining the CDR3 with reference TRBV7-8 and TRBJ2-1 gives the whole variable domain GAGVSQSPRYKVAKRGQDVALRCDPISGHVSLFWYQQALGQGPEFLTYFQNEAQLDKSGLPSDRFFAERPEGSVSTLKIQRTQQEDSAVYLCASSPSRSGAESSYNEQFFGPGTRLTVL.

This clonotype was observed a handful of times. This sequence joins TRBV12-3 or TRBV12-4 and TRBJ2-7, with D tentatively TRBD1 or TRBD2 (6 bases each). V was trimmed by 5 bases and J by 3 bases, leaving 17 bases between them. This CDR3 is built from 15 residues. CDR3 sequence: CASSIYRDFHYEQYF. DNA for the CDR3: TGTGCCAGCAGTATATACAGGGACTTCCACTACGAGCAGTACTTC.

This clonotype showed up just a few times. The chain couples TRBV7-9 to TRBJ2-3; 7 bases line up with TRBD1. The germline CDR1 and CDR2 sequences are SEHNR and FQNEAQ (reference sequence). CDR3 length: 16 amino acids. Trimming at V came to 5 bases and at J to 1 base, leaving 9 bases not matched to a gene. The DNA of the CDR3 is TGTGCCAGCAGCCCCCGCCTACAGGGGCGCACAGATACGCAGTATTTT. Translation: CASSPRLQGRTDTQYF.

The chain carries TRBV20-1 and TRBJ2-7; 8 bases match TRBD2. This CDR3 contains 12 residues. Per the germline V gene, CDR1 is DFQATT and CDR2 is SNEGSKA (reference sequence). V shed 2 bases, J shed 6 bases, and the junction held 3 bases outside the gene matches. As DNA, the CDR3 is TGCAGTGCTAGAAACGGGGGGGTCGAGCAGTACTTC. Its protein product is CSARNGGVEQYF.

The V call is TRBV7-2, the J call TRBJ2-7; D is undetermined. The length of the CDR3 is 12 residues. CDR1 is SGHTA, CDR2 FQGNSA, per germline. V dropped 4 bases and J dropped 2 bases, with 6 bases sitting between them. For the CDR3, the DNA is TGTGCCAGCAGCTCAAATACCTACGAGCAGTACTTC. Its protein product is CASSSNTYEQYF.

The J gene is TRBJ1-6, the V gene TRBV4-2, with TRBD1 identical over 7 bases. V was pared by 3 bases and J by 7 bases, with 6 bases of the junction left unmatched. This CDR3 comprises 15 residues. Germline V CDR1 and CDR2: LGHNA, YNFKEQ. The CDR3 protein is CASSQQTGMNSPLHF. CDR3 sequence (DNA): TGTGCCAGCAGCCAGCAGACAGGGATGAATTCACCCCTCCACTTT.

The sample holds a few counts of this clonotype. V usage is TRBV4-2 and J usage is TRBJ1-2, with no clear D. CDR1 is LGHNA and CDR2 is YNFKEQ in the germline V gene. V was clipped by 3 bases and J by 2 bases, with 7 bases between them. The CDR3 is made up of 13 amino acids. CDR3 DNA sequence: TGTGCCAGCAGCCAGCCCGGGAACTATGGCTACACCTTC. It codes for CASSQPGNYGYTF.

This clonotype was found a few times. The rearrangement uses TRBV2 and TRBJ1-6, with unresolved D. Germline assignment: CDR1 SNHLY and CDR2 FYNNEI. Trimming left V 3 bases short and J 9 bases short, with 12 bases between. This CDR3 is 14 amino acids long. The CDR3, as DNA: TGTGCCAGCAGTGATGTGGGTTTGACTTCACCCCTCCACTTT. Translating it yields CASSDVGLTSPLHF.

CDR3 in amino acids: CSARDRAPLETQYF. The CDR3 nucleotides are TGCAGTGCTAGAGACCGAGCCCCCCTTGAGACCCAGTACTTC. V gene TRBV20-1 combines with J gene TRBJ2-5; D uncertain. This CDR3 contains 14 residues. Trimming shortened V by 0 bases and J by 5 bases, and 13 bases separated the two germline ends. The germline V gene has CDR1 DFQATT and CDR2 SNEGSKA (reference sequence).

The chain is built from TRBV6-1 and TRBJ1-5; D is unclear. Germline V CDR1 and CDR2: MNHNS, SASEGT. With 2 bases removed from V and 2 bases from J, the gap between germline ends came to 13 bases. The CDR3 length is 16 residues. The CDR3, as DNA: TGTGCCAGCAGTGAATACTCGCGGAGGGGCAATCAGCCCCAGCATTTT. Its translation: CASSEYSRRGNQPQHF.

This clonotype came up a few times. This sequence joins TRBV4-3 and TRBJ2-7; 9 nucleotides line up with TRBD2. Germline CDR1 and CDR2: LGHNA and YSLEER. After removal of 4 bases from V and 6 bases from J, the junction contained 7 bases not matched to a gene. The CDR3 consists of 14 residues. The CDR3 DNA is TGCGCCAGCAGCCGGGCGAGTAGCGGGAGCGAGCAGTACTTC. Its protein product is CASSRASSGSEQYF.

V usage is TRBV27 and J usage is TRBJ2-3; 7 positions match TRBD2. CDR3 length: 15 amino acids. Trimming at V came to 5 bases and at J to 4 bases, leaving 9 bases not matched to a gene. Germline-derived CDR1 and CDR2 are MNHEY and SMNVEV (reference sequence). CDR3 loop: CASSQAGGIPDTQYF. The CDR3 DNA follows: TGTGCCAGCAGTCAGGCCGGGGGGATCCCAGATACGCAGTATTTT.

This clonotype appeared a few times. The chain uses TRBV28 and TRBJ2-5; 9 positions match TRBD2. V lost 6 bases, J lost 5 bases, and 13 bases stayed unmatched. This CDR3 is 16 amino acids long. The germline V gene encodes CDR1 MDHEN and CDR2 SYDVKM. The chain's CDR3 is CASSTLAGFRFETQYF. Here the CDR3 DNA reads TGTGCCAGCAGCACCCTAGCGGGATTCAGATTCGAGACCCAGTACTTC.

There are many counts of this clonotype. The genes are TRBV14 and TRBJ2-7; 9 bases match TRBD2. The ends lost 0 bases at V and 3 bases at J; junction bases unmatched: 9. The CDR3 is 17 residues long. CDR1 and CDR2 (germline): SGHDN, FVKESK. The CDR3 region is CASSQDTLAGTYYEQYF. The CDR3 DNA is TGTGCCAGCAGCCAAGATACCCTAGCGGGGACATACTACGAGCAGTACTTC.

This chain joins TRBV3-1 and TRBJ1-6; tentatively, D is TRBD1 (6 bases). This CDR3 comprises 13 residues. Germline values: CDR1 LGHDT, CDR2 YNNKEL (reference sequence). V lost 4 bases and J 14 bases, leaving 15 bases between the germline ends. The CDR3 here is CASSPDSAGTLHF. The CDR3, as DNA: TGTGCCAGCAGCCCGGACAGCGCAGGGACCCTCCACTTT. Complete variable domain (other parts from reference TRBV3-1 and TRBJ1-6): DTAVSQTPKYLVTQMGNDKSIKCEQNLGHDTMYWYKQDSKKFLKIMFSYNNKELIINETVPNRFSPKSPDKAHLNLHINSLELGDSAVYFCASSPDSAGTLHFGNGTRLTVT.

Ten or more counts support this clonotype. The chain recombines TRBV20-1 with TRBJ2-7; D not resolved. The germline CDR1 and CDR2 sequences are DFQATT and SNEGSKA (reference sequence). V lost 6 bases and J lost 0, with 12 bases in between. The CDR3 runs to 13 residues. CDR3 in amino acids: CSAGAGYSYEQYF. The CDR3 coding sequence is TGCAGTGCAGGTGCCGGGTACTCCTACGAGCAGTACTTC.

This clonotype was observed many times. The chain couples TRBV2 to TRBJ2-5, with D unresolved. The germline gives CDR1 SNHLY, CDR2 FYNNEI. This CDR3 is built from 14 residues. The V and J ends lost 2 bases and 4 bases respectively, with 11 bases between them. In DNA, the CDR3 is TGTGCCAGCAGTGAATATTTGGGTGGAGAGACCCAGTACTTC. Its translation is CASSEYLGGETQYF.